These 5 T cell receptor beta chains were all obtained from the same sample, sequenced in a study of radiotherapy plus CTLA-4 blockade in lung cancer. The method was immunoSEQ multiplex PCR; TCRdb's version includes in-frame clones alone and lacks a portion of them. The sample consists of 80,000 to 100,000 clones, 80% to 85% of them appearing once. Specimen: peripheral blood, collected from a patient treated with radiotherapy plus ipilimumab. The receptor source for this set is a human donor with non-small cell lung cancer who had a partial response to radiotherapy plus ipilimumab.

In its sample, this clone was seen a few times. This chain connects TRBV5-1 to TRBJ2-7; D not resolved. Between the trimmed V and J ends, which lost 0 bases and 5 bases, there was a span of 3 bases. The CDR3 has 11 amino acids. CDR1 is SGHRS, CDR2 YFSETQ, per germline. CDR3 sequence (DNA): TGCGCCAGCAGCTTGGCCAACGAGCAGTACTTC. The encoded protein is CASSLANEQYF. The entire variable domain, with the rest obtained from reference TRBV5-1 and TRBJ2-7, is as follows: KAGVTQTPRYLIKTRGQQVTLSCSPISGHRSVSWYQQTPGQGLQFLFEYFSETQRNKGNFPGRFSGRQFSNSRSEMNVSTLELGDSALYLCASSLANEQYFGPGTRLTVT.

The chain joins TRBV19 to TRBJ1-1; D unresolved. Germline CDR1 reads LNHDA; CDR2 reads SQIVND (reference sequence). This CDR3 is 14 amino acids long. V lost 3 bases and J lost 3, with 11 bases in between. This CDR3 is CASSIIPGYTEAFF. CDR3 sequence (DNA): TGTGCCAGTAGTATCATCCCAGGCTACACTGAAGCTTTCTTT.

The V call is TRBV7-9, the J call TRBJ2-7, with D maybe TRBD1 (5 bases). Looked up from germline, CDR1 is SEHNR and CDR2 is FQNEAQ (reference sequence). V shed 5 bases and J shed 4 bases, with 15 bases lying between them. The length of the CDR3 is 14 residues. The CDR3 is CASSPQGAPYEQYF. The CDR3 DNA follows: TGTGCCAGCAGCCCCCAGGGTGCGCCTTACGAGCAGTACTTC.

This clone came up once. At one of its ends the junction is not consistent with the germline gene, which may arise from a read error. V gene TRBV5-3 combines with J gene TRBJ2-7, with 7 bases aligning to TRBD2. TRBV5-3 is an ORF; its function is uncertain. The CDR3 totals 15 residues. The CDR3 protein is CARSGNLTSSDEQYF. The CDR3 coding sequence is TGTGCCAGAAGCGGGAATCTGACTAGCTCCGACGAGCAGTACTTC.

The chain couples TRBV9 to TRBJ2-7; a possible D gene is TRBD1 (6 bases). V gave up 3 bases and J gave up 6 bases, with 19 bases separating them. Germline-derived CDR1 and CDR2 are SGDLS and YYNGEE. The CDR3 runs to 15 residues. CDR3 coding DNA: TGTGCCAGCAGCGCAGGGGCCTCACTAAGGGGCGAGCAGTACTTC. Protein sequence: CASSAGASLRGEQYF.